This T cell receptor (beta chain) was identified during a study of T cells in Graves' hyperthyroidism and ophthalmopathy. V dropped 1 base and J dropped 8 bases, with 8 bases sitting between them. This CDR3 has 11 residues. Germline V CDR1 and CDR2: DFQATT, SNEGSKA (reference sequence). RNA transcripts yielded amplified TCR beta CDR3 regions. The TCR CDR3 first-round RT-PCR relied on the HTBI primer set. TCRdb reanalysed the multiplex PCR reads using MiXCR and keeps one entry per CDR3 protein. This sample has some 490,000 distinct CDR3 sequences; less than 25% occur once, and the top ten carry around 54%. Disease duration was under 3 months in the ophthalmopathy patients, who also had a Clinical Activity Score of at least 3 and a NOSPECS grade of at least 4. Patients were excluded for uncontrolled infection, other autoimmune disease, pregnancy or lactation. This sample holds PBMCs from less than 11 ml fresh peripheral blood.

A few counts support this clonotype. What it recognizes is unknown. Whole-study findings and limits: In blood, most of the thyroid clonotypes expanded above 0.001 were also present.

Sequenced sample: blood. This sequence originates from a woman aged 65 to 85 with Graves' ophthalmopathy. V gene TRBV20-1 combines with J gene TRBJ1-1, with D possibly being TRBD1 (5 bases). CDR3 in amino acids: CSARAGTEAFF. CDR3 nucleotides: TGCAGTGCTAGAGCCGGGACCGAAGCTTTCTTT.